The clone carrying this TCR beta chain was found once. The assay was immunoSEQ multiplex PCR, and TCRdb's table has in-frame clones only and misses some. The table records 400,000 to 450,000 clones, 75% to 95% of them present only once. Treatment reported: roughly 19 received Ad26.COV2.S at low or high dose, single or two shots; roughly 5 received placebo; per-sample allocation not given. After the first vaccine or placebo injection, samples were drawn on day 63. The sample came from a Boston adult aged 18-55 years. An Ad26 vector carrying the Wuhan-strain SARS-CoV-2 spike served as the vaccine. This sample was taken from a study of Ad26.COV2.S vaccination and SARS-CoV-2 variants. The wider study: Participant was drawn from the COV1001 Ad26.COV2.S trial arm. Into the muscle, Ad26.COV2.S was dosed once or twice, 56 days apart.

The V gene's germline CDR1 is MDHEN and CDR2 SYDVKM. V lost 6 bases to trimming and J lost 5 bases; unmatched junction nucleotides: 9. CDR3 length: 14 residues. This sample comprised peripheral blood, obtained in a trial of Ad26.COV2.S vaccine versus placebo. The TCR comes from a person between 18 and 65 years old who received the Ad26.COV2.S COVID-19 vaccine or a placebo. This sequence joins TRBV28 and TRBJ1-1; 7 bases are a match to TRBD1. The DNA for the CDR3 is TGTGCCAGCAGCGAATACCCGGGACAGACTGAAGCTTTCTTT. This gives the protein CASSEYPGQTEAFF.